Listed below are T cell receptor beta chains from one sample, sequenced in a study of radiotherapy plus CTLA-4 blockade in lung cancer. Clones were sequenced by immunoSEQ multiplex PCR, and TCRdb holds only the in-frame ones, with some missing. The repertoire holds 48,000 or so clones, 70% to 90% seen once, with approximately 4.8% in the top ten. The sample in question was peripheral blood, obtained from a patient treated with radiotherapy plus ipilimumab. The receptor set was obtained from a human donor with non-small cell lung cancer whose response to radiotherapy plus ipilimumab could not be evaluated. CDR3s include the opening cysteine and the closing phenylalanine or tryptophan. The D gene is left open where the match is weak. Size is omitted from some rows. Given values are once, few, many or a class for expanded clones.

abundance,j_gene,d_gene,v_gene,CDR3aa,CDR3nt
NA,TRBJ2-7,NA,TRBV7-2,CASSFFRASSYEQYF,TGTGCCAGCAGCTTCTTCAGGGCCAGCTCCTACGAGCAGTACTTC
NA,TRBJ2-7,NA,TRBV28,CASSLRQGSYEQYF,TGTGCCAGCAGTTTACGTCAGGGGTCCTACGAGCAGTACTTC
NA,TRBJ2-7,TRBD2,TRBV4-3,CASSQDLGLAGEQYF,TGCGCCAGCAGCCAAGATCTAGGTCTAGCGGGCGAGCAGTACTTC
NA,TRBJ1-2,NA,TRBV30,CAFKAQSNYGYTF,TGTGCCTTCAAGGCACAGTCTAACTATGGCTACACCTTC
NA,TRBJ1-1,NA,TRBV7-8,CASSLDALGGTEAFF,TGTGCCAGCAGCTTAGATGCGCTGGGGGGCACTGAAGCTTTCTTT
once,TRBJ1-1,NA,TRBV18,CASSPSNTEAFF,TGTGCCAGCTCCCCCTCGAACACTGAAGCTTTCTTT
NA,TRBJ2-2,TRBD2,TRBV6-5,CASSTRGLVGGELFF,TGTGCCAGCAGTACCCGCGGACTAGTCGGCGGGGAGCTGTTTTTT
NA,TRBJ1-4,TRBD1,TRBV18,CASATGEDEKLFF,TGTGCCAGCGCGACAGGGGAAGATGAAAAACTGTTTTTT
NA,TRBJ1-1,TRBD1,TRBV5-1,CASSQQGTEAFF,TGCGCCAGCAGTCAACAGGGGACTGAAGCTTTCTTT
NA,TRBJ2-2,TRBD2,TRBV28,CASSLLRGAGELFF,TGTGCCAGCAGTTTACTTCGGGGGGCCGGGGAGCTGTTTTTT
NA,TRBJ2-2,TRBD1,TRBV19,CASSIGTGVGELFF,TGTGCCAGTAGTATAGGGACAGGGGTCGGGGAGCTGTTTTTT
NA,TRBJ1-2,TRBD1,TRBV28,CASSPGQGGYGYTF,TGTGCCAGCAGTCCCGGACAGGGGGGCTATGGCTACACCTTC
NA,TRBJ2-7,TRBD2,TRBV28,CASSRIRDYLRRYF,TGTGCCAGCAGTAGAATCCGGGACTACCTAAGAAGGTACTTC
NA,TRBJ2-5,TRBD2,TRBV5-1,CASSSGGPGETQYF,TGCGCCAGCAGCTCGGGAGGGCCGGGGGAGACCCAGTACTTC
NA,TRBJ1-1,NA,TRBV6-1,CASSPDLNTEAFF,TGTGCCAGCAGCCCAGATTTGAACACTGAAGCTTTCTTT
NA,TRBJ1-6,NA,TRBV7-9,CASSFGRSNSPLHF,TGTGCCAGCAGCTTTGGGCGTTCGAATTCACCCCTCCACTTT
once,TRBJ2-5,TRBD2,TRBV6-6,CASSQRDAGERTQYF,TGTGCCAGCAGCCAAAGGGACGCGGGGGAAAGGACCCAGTACTTC
once,TRBJ2-7,NA,TRBV5-1,CASSLVGAEQYF,TGCGCCAGCAGCTTGGTTGGAGCCGAGCAGTACTTC
NA,TRBJ2-7,NA,TRBV19,CASRSEPSYEQYF,TGTGCCAGCAGATCAGAACCCTCCTACGAGCAGTACTTC
NA,TRBJ2-7,NA,TRBV10-3,CAISALVSSGEQYF,TGTGCCATCAGTGCCCTTGTCAGCTCAGGCGAGCAGTACTTC
once,TRBJ2-3,TRBD2,TRBV29-1,CSVTGLAGGTDTQYF,TGCAGCGTTACAGGACTAGCGGGAGGTACAGATACGCAGTATTTT
NA,TRBJ1-2,NA,TRBV28,CASSFGSYGYTF,TGTGCCAGCAGTTTCGGGTCCTATGGCTACACCTTC
NA,TRBJ2-2,TRBD1,TRBV30,CAWSGDSDTGELFF,TGTGCCTGGAGCGGGGACAGTGACACCGGGGAGCTGTTTTTT
once,TRBJ1-2,NA,TRBV12-2,CASRQTGQPYGYTF,TGTGCAAGTCGTCAAACAGGTCAACCTTATGGCTACACCTTC
NA,TRBJ2-7,TRBD1,TRBV30,CAWGLQGAGEQYF,TGTGCCTGGGGATTACAGGGGGCTGGCGAGCAGTACTTC
NA,TRBJ2-1,NA,TRBV7-2,CASSLSGSTYNEQFF,TGTGCCAGCAGCTTGAGTGGGAGCACCTACAATGAGCAGTTCTTC
NA,TRBJ1-1,NA,TRBV5-5,CASSSRSLGGTEAFF,TGTGCCAGCAGCTCCAGGTCGTTAGGGGGCACTGAAGCTTTCTTT
medium-sized,TRBJ1-5,NA,TRBV4-3,CASSQSPGGQPQHF,TGCGCCAGCAGCCAAAGCCCCGGGGGTCAGCCCCAGCATTTT
NA,TRBJ1-4,NA,TRBV7-2,CASSWKAATNEKLFF,TGTGCCAGCAGCTGGAAAGCGGCAACTAATGAAAAACTGTTTTTT
NA,TRBJ2-2,TRBD2,TRBV6-1,CASSDAGGDWTGELFF,TGTGCCAGCAGTGACGCGGGAGGGGATTGGACCGGGGAGCTGTTTTTT
once,TRBJ1-2,NA,TRBV19,CASSRGGAAIWGYTF,TGTGCCAGTAGTAGGGGAGGGGCCGCTATCTGGGGCTACACCTTC
NA,TRBJ2-7,TRBD2,TRBV30,CAWSWGASGRYEQYF,TGTGCCTGGAGTTGGGGAGCTAGCGGGAGATACGAGCAGTACTTC
NA,TRBJ1-1,NA,TRBV14,CASSPQRNTEAFF,TGTGCCAGCAGCCCACAGAGGAACACTGAAGCTTTCTTT
few,TRBJ1-2,TRBD1,TRBV28,CASSDTTGTGKNGYTF,TGTGCCAGCAGTGATACCACCGGGACAGGGAAGAATGGCTACACCTTC
NA,TRBJ2-2,NA,TRBV4-1,CASSQAPGTPNTGELFF,TGCGCCAGCAGCCAAGCCCCCGGGACTCCGAACACCGGGGAGCTGTTTTTT
NA,TRBJ2-3,TRBD2,TRBV11-1,CASSLERLAGRTDTQYF,TGTGCCAGCAGCTTAGAGAGGCTAGCGGGACGCACAGATACGCAGTATTTT
NA,TRBJ2-1,TRBD2,TRBV27,CASSKGTSGFGNEQFF,TGTGCCAGCAGTAAAGGGACTAGCGGCTTTGGCAATGAGCAGTTCTTC
NA,TRBJ1-2,TRBD1,TRBV7-9,CASSPTGQGGGGYTF,TGTGCCAGCAGCCCCACGGGACAGGGAGGTGGCGGCTACACCTTC